This T cell receptor beta chain was captured in a study of blood T cell repertoires in COVID-19. Original processing methods: Reference gene primer amplification in the assay estimated nucleated cell counts. The table came from immunoSEQ multiplex PCR; TCRdb's copy has only in-frame clones and leaves some out. Clonal size and the V and J genes are those of that table, whereas D and trimming came from the DNA. The sample has approximately 140,000 clones, around 90% seen once. This CDR3 has 17 residues. Trimming cost V 4 bases and J 2 bases; bases outside gene matches: 8. Germline V gives CDR1 MGHRA, CDR2 YSYEKL.

The sequencing input was peripheral blood. The source of this sequence is an older woman with active or convalescent COVID-19. The chain is built from TRBV4-1 and TRBJ2-7; TRBD2 aligns across 13 bases. CDR3 nucleotides: TGCGCCAGCAGCCGAACGCCCGGACTAGCGGGGGCCTACGAGCAGTACTTC. This gives the protein CASSRTPGLAGAYEQYF.